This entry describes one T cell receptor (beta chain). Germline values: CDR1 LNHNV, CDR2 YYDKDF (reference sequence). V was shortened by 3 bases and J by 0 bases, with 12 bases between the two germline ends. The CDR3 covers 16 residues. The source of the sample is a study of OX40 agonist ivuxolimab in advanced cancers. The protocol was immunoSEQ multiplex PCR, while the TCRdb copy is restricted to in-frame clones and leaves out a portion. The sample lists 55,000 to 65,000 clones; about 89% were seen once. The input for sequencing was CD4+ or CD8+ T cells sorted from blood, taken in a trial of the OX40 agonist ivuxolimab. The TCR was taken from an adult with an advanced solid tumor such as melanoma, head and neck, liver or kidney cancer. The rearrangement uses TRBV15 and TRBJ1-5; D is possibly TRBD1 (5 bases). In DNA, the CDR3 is TGTGCCACCAGCAGGGGGGGGATTTATAGCAATCAGCCCCAGCATTTT. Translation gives CATSRGGIYSNQPQHF.